A single sample gave rise to the 27 T cell receptor beta chains below, sequenced in a study of identical twins. Each CDR3 protein gets one entry after TCRdb re-called the 5' RACE reads with MiXCR. The repertoire holds 450,000 to 650,000 distinct CDR3 sequences, with approximately 9.6% as singletons. The same sample was also used in a study of yellow fever vaccine responses in identical twins.

The sequencing input was PBMCs. These receptors all come from a young woman in good health.

There are a few counts of this clonotype. The chain combines TRBV29-1 with TRBJ2-7; D gene unclear. The CDR3 is made up of 12 amino acids. Deletions cut 4 bases from V and 0 bases from J, with 7 bases between. CDR1 is SQVTM, CDR2 ANQGSEA, per germline. CDR3 nucleotides: TGCAGCGTTGTCTTATACTCCTACGAGCAGTACTTC. Translation gives CSVVLYSYEQYF.

This clonotype occurred many times. The CDR3 nucleotides are TGTGCCAGCAGCTCCGACACTGGGACAGGGGACCCCACCCAGTACTTC. As protein: CASSSDTGTGDPTQYF. This chain joins TRBV11-2 and TRBJ2-5; the match to TRBD1 covers 10 bases. CDR1 and CDR2 from the germline V gene are SGHAT and FQNNGV. The V gene end was trimmed by 4 bases and the J gene end by 8 bases; junction bases not matched to a gene: 13. This CDR3 has 16 amino acids. The full variable domain, its missing parts supplied by reference TRBV11-2 and TRBJ2-5, is EAGVAQSPRYKIIEKRQSVAFWCNPISGHATLYWYQQILGQGPKLLIQFQNNGVVDDSQLPKDRFSAERLKGVDSTLKIQPAKLEDSAVYLCASSSDTGTGDPTQYFGPGTRLLVL.

This clonotype showed up just a few times. The genes are TRBV24-1 and TRBJ2-5; perhaps TRBD2 as D (6 bases). Germline V gene lookup returns CDR1 KGHDR and CDR2 SFDVKD. This CDR3 comprises 17 residues. Trimming removed 2 bases from V and 1 base from J, with 16 bases in between. CDR3 region: CATSDWEDTMVQETQYF. As DNA, the CDR3 is TGTGCCACCAGTGATTGGGAGGACACCATGGTCCAAGAGACCCAGTACTTC.

This clonotype was seen at least ten times. The chain has TRBV12-3 or TRBV12-4 and TRBJ2-4; D may correspond to TRBD1 or TRBD2 (5 bases each). The germline V and J ends were trimmed by 0 bases and 4 bases, with 7 bases remaining between them. The length of the CDR3 is 14 residues. The DNA for the CDR3 is TGTGCCAGCAGTTTAGCGGGACGAAAAAACATTCAGTACTTC. The encoded protein is CASSLAGRKNIQYF.

The sample holds many counts of this clonotype. V gene TRBV5-4 combines with J gene TRBJ2-7, with 7 bases lining up with TRBD2. The CDR3 extends over 14 amino acids. V trimming: 2 bases; J trimming: 2 bases; junction bases outside the gene matches: 4. The germline V gene encodes CDR1 SGHNT and CDR2 YYREEE (reference sequence). The CDR3 sequence is CASSLAGRPYEQYF. CDR3 in DNA: TGTGCCAGCAGCTTAGCCGGGAGGCCCTACGAGCAGTACTTC.

This clonotype was picked up many times. This chain links TRBV5-1 with TRBJ2-3; 12 bases are shared with TRBD2. This CDR3 has 15 amino acids. Germline V CDR1 and CDR2: SGHRS, YFSETQ. V was pared by 4 bases and J by 5 bases, with 5 bases of the junction left unmatched. The CDR3 coding sequence is TGCGCCAGCAGCCAGACTAGCGGGAGTAAAGATACGCAGTATTTT. Residues: CASSQTSGSKDTQYF.

This chain links TRBV13 with TRBJ2-5, with 10 bases fitting TRBD2. J lost 4 bases, V lost 3 bases, and 8 bases had no gene match. This CDR3 is 16 amino acids long. The germline gives CDR1 PRHDT, CDR2 FYEKMQ (reference sequence). CDR3 in DNA: TGTGCCAGCAGCTTCAAAGCGGGAGGGTCCCCAGAGACCCAGTACTTC. It encodes CASSFKAGGSPETQYF.

The J gene is TRBJ2-1, the V gene TRBV3-1; 7 bases line up with TRBD1. After removal of 0 bases from V and 9 bases from J, the junction contained 5 bases not matched to a gene. This CDR3 comprises 14 residues. Per the germline V gene, CDR1 is LGHDT and CDR2 is YNNKEL (reference sequence). CDR3 nucleotide sequence: TGTGCCAGCAGCCAAGAGTACAGGGGACCTGAGCAGTTCTTC. Amino acid sequence: CASSQEYRGPEQFF.

This clonotype has just a few counts. The CDR3 here is CSASRLLGGSTDTQYF. The CDR3, as DNA: TGCAGTGCTAGTCGTCTTCTGGGCGGAAGCACAGATACGCAGTATTTT. J is TRBJ2-3 and V is TRBV20-1, with D unclear. The germline CDR1 and CDR2 sequences are DFQATT and SNEGSKA (reference sequence). Between the trimmed V and J ends, which lost 3 bases and 0 bases, there was a span of 16 bases. This CDR3 contains 16 residues.

V is TRBV13 and J is TRBJ2-5, with D hard to call. The CDR3 totals 13 residues. The germline CDR1 and CDR2 sequences are PRHDT and FYEKMQ (reference sequence). Trimming stripped 0 bases from V and 6 bases from J, with 8 bases between. The CDR3 spells CASSLGLGKTQYF. Here the CDR3 DNA reads TGTGCCAGCAGCTTAGGTCTGGGAAAGACCCAGTACTTC.

The CDR3: CASSSLTTVTSYEQYF. As DNA, the CDR3 is TGTGCCAGCAGCTCCCTTACTACTGTTACCTCCTACGAGCAGTACTTC. The chain links TRBV7-9 to TRBJ2-7; the D is unclear. Germline CDR1 and CDR2: SEHNR and FQNEAQ (reference sequence). The CDR3 consists of 16 residues. V was shortened by 4 bases and J by 0 bases, with 16 bases between the two germline ends.

Written as DNA, the CDR3 is TGTGCCATCAGTGATAGCGGGGGGGCTTACAATGAGCAGTTCTTC. Translating gives CAISDSGGAYNEQFF. The rearrangement uses TRBV10-3 and TRBJ2-1; 11 bases are a match to TRBD2. Germline V lookup: CDR1 ENHRY, CDR2 SYGVKD. V was pared by 3 bases and J by 4 bases, with 2 bases of the junction left unmatched. There are 15 residues in the CDR3.

In its sample, this clonotype was seen many times. The V and J genes are TRBV7-2 and TRBJ2-1, with no clear D. CDR1 is SGHTA, CDR2 FQGNSA, per germline. Trimming took off 1 base at V and 5 bases at J, with 6 bases between the two ends. CDR3 length equals 13 residues. CDR3 sequence reads: CASSLERHNEQFF. Written as DNA, the CDR3 is TGTGCCAGCAGCTTAGAGCGCCACAATGAGCAGTTCTTC. The complete variable domain, with remaining parts taken from reference TRBV7-2 and TRBJ2-1, reads GAGVSQSPSNKVTEKGKDVELRCDPISGHTALYWYRQSLGQGLEFLIYFQGNSAPDKSGLPSDRFSAERTGGSVSTLTIQRTQQEDSAVYLCASSLERHNEQFFGPGTRLTVL.

This clonotype was counted between two and nine times. This chain connects TRBV7-8 to TRBJ2-7; the D gene is possibly TRBD2 (5 bases). Germline V gives CDR1 SGHVS, CDR2 FQNEAQ. The CDR3 loop spans 14 amino acids. V was trimmed by 0 bases and J by 3 bases, leaving 9 bases between them. The DNA for the CDR3 is TGTGCCAGCAGCTTAGCGTATCGGGGCTACGAGCAGTACTTC. The encoded protein is CASSLAYRGYEQYF.

This clonotype was counted a few times. The chain joins TRBV11-3 to TRBJ2-1; 12 bases fit TRBD1. The germline V gene has CDR1 SGHNT and CDR2 YENEEA. CDR3 length: 16 amino acids. V lost 5 bases, J lost 5 bases, and 7 bases stayed unmatched. The CDR3: CASSPWGDRGHNEQFF. CDR3 nucleotides: TGTGCCAGCAGCCCATGGGGGGACAGGGGGCACAATGAGCAGTTCTTC.

This chain uses TRBV9 with TRBJ1-2; maybe TRBD1 (5 bases). V gave up 0 bases and J gave up 2 bases, with 17 bases separating them. Germline V lookup: CDR1 SGDLS, CDR2 YYNGEE. CDR3 length: 17 residues. CDR3 bases: TGTGCCAGCAGCGTAGCTTCTTCGGGGCAGTCAAACTATGGCTACACCTTC. It is translated as CASSVASSGQSNYGYTF.

This clonotype has only a few counts. The chain employs TRBV25-1 and TRBJ2-1; TRBD2 agrees at 8 bases. The junction had 14 bases not matched to a gene; V was cut back by 4 bases and J by 6 bases. CDR3 length: 17 amino acids. Germline V lookup: CDR1 MGHDK, CDR2 SYGVNS. Here the CDR3 reads CASSGPLTSGFGNEQFF. In DNA, the CDR3 is TGTGCCAGCAGTGGTCCCCTTACTAGCGGTTTTGGCAATGAGCAGTTCTTC. The variable domain in full, with the rest retrieved from reference TRBV25-1 and TRBJ2-1, is EADIYQTPRYLVIGTGKKITLECSQTMGHDKMYWYQQDPGMELHLIHYSYGVNSTEKGDLSSESTVSRIRTEHFPLTLESARPSHTSQYLCASSGPLTSGFGNEQFFGPGTRLTVL.

This clonotype appeared a few times. V and J are TRBV27 and TRBJ2-3, with 8 bases fitting TRBD1. CDR1 and CDR2 (germline): MNHEY, SMNVEV (reference sequence). The CDR3 contains 16 residues. J was trimmed by 5 bases and V by 2 bases; bases with no gene match: 9. The CDR3 DNA sequence: TGTGCCAGCAGTTTACGACAGGGGCCGACCAGAGATACGCAGTATTTT. This codes for CASSLRQGPTRDTQYF.

J is TRBJ1-2 and V is TRBV7-9; 10 bases fit TRBD1. The CDR3 totals 15 residues. CDR1 and CDR2 from the germline V gene are SEHNR and FQNEAQ (reference sequence). The V gene end was trimmed by 4 bases and the J gene end by 3 bases; junction bases not matched to a gene: 5. This CDR3 is CASSSGTGADYGYTF. In DNA, the CDR3 is TGTGCCAGCAGCTCAGGGACAGGGGCGGACTATGGCTACACCTTC.

This clonotype occurred many times. This sequence joins TRBV2 and TRBJ2-7; D is perhaps TRBD1 or TRBD2 (5 bases each). The length of the CDR3 is 15 residues. V lost 3 bases and J lost 2, with 14 bases in between. Germline CDR1 SNHLY, CDR2 FYNNEI. The CDR3 coding sequence is TGTGCCAGCAGTGAGGGGCGAGGGGATACCTACGAGCAGTACTTC. Residues: CASSEGRGDTYEQYF.

This clonotype was detected a few times. This sequence joins TRBV12-3 or TRBV12-4 and TRBJ2-7; the match to TRBD1 covers 7 bases. The CDR3 covers 14 residues. J gave up 6 bases and V 3 bases, and 8 bases lay outside the gene matches. The CDR3 nucleotides are TGTGCCAGCAGTTTTGGGACAGTTGCCCGCGAGCAGTACTTC. The encoded protein is CASSFGTVAREQYF.

This clonotype was picked up many times. J is TRBJ2-2 and V is TRBV7-2; 13 bases are a match to TRBD2. J gave up 5 bases and V 5 bases, and 2 bases lay outside the gene matches. This CDR3 is built from 15 residues. The germline CDR1 and CDR2 sequences are SGHTA and FQGNSA. This CDR3 reads CASSTLAGGTGELFF. The CDR3 coding sequence is TGTGCCAGCAGCACACTAGCGGGAGGGACCGGGGAGCTGTTTTTT.

The V call is TRBV29-1, the J call TRBJ2-1, with 12 bases that match TRBD2. The CDR3 sequence is 18 residues long. Losses at the gene ends were 6 bases for V and 7 bases for J; bases not matched to a gene: 19. Germline V gene sequence: CDR1 SQVTM, CDR2 ANQGSEA. The DNA of the CDR3 is TGCAGCGTCCGGGGGGGTCTAGCGGGAGGGCCCTCGGGAAATGAGCAGTTCTTC. This codes for CSVRGGLAGGPSGNEQFF.

This clonotype was observed a few times. V usage is TRBV3-1 and J usage is TRBJ2-2; D unclear. V lost 2 bases and J 6 bases, leaving 13 bases between the germline ends. In germline, CDR1 is LGHDT, CDR2 YNNKEL (reference sequence). The CDR3 totals 15 residues. CDR3 sequence reads: CASSQNPGRSGELFF. The CDR3 DNA sequence: TGTGCCAGCAGCCAAAATCCCGGACGGTCCGGGGAGCTGTTTTTT.

This sequence joins TRBV6-2 or TRBV6-3 and TRBJ2-7, with D maybe TRBD1 (6 bases). Germline lookup yields CDR1 MNHEY and CDR2 SVGEGT. The CDR3 has 15 amino acids. Trimming pared 2 bases from V and 0 bases from J, leaving 11 bases between. The CDR3 nucleotides read TGTGCCAGCAGTTACGACAGGCGCGACTCCTACGAGCAGTACTTC. Amino acid sequence: CASSYDRRDSYEQYF.

The gene calls are TRBV7-9 and TRBJ1-3, with unresolved D. The CDR3 is 14 residues long. Germline CDR1 SEHNR, CDR2 FQNEAQ (reference sequence). V was pared by 4 bases and J by 0 bases, with 7 bases between. The CDR3 reads CASSSTISGNTIYF. The CDR3 coding sequence is TGTGCCAGCAGCTCAACTATCTCTGGAAACACCATATATTTT.

The V call is TRBV10-1, the J call TRBJ2-5; TRBD2 matches 9 bases. The V and J ends lost 2 bases and 1 base, in that order; junction bases with no gene match: 17. This CDR3 contains 20 residues. From germline, CDR1 is WNHNN and CDR2 SYGVQD (reference sequence). The CDR3 region has the DNA TGCGCCAGCAGTGAGGCGAAAGTCGGTGGTCTAGCGGGATTCCAAGAGACCCAGTACTTC. This translates into CASSEAKVGGLAGFQETQYF.